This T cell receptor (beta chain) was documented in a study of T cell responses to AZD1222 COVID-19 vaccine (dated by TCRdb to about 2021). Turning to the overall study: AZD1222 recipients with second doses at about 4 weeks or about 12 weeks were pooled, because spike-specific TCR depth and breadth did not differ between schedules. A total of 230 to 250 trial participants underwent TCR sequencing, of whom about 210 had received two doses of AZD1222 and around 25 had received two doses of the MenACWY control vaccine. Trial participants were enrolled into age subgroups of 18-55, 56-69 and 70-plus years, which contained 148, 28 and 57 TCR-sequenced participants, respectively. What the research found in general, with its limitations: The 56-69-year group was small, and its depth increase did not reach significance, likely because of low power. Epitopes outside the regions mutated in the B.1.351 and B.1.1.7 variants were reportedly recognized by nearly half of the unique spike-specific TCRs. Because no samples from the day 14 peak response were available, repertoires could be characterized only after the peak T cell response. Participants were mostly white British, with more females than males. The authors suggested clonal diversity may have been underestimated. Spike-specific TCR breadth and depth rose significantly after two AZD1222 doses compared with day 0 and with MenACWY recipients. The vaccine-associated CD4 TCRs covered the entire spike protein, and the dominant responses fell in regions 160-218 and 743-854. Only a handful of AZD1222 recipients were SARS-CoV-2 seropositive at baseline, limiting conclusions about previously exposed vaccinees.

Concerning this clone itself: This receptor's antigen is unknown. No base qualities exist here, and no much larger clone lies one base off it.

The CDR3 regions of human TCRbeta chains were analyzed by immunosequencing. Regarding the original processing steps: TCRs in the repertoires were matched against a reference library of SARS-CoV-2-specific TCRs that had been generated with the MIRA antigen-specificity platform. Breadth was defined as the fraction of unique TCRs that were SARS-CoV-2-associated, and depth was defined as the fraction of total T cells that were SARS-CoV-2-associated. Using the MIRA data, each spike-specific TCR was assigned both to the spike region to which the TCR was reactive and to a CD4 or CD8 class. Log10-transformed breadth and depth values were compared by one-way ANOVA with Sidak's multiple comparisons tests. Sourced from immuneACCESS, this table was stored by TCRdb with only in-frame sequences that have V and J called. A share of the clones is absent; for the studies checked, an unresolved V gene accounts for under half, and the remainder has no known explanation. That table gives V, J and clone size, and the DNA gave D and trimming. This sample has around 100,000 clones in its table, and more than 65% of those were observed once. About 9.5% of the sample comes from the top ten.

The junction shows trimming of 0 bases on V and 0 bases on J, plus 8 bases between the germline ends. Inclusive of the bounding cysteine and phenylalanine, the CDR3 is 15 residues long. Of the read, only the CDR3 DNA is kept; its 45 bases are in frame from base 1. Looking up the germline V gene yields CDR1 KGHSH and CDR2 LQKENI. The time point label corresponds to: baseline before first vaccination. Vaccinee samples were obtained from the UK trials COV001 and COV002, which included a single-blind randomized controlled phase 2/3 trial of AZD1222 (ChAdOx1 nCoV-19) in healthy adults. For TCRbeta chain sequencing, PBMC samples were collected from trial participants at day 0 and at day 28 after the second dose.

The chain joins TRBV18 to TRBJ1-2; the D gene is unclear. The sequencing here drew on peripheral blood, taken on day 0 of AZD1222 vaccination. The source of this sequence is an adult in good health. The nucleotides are TGTGCCAGCTCACCACCCGGCAGTGCTAACTATGGCTACACCTTC. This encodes CASSPPGSANYGYTF.